This is a list of T cell receptor beta chains from one sample in a study of cytomegalovirus exposure and HLA in healthy donors. Only in-frame clones appear in the TCRdb table, and some are missing; sequencing was by immunoSEQ multiplex PCR. The sample lists 210,000 or so clones; 77% were seen once. Sequenced: PBMCs. The origin of the receptors is a woman aged 60-75 years in good health and CMV-seropositive. Both conserved end residues are part of each CDR3. Fields, in order: V gene, J gene, D gene, clone size, CDR3 DNA, CDR3 protein. The D gene is left open where the match is weak. Clone size is shown for a subset of rows, as once, few, many or a class of expanded clone.

TRBV30	TRBJ2-7	-	-	TGTGCCTGGAGTGGAGGCTACGAGCAGTACTTC	CAWSGGYEQYF
TRBV2	TRBJ1-1	TRBD1	-	TGTGCCAGCGGGACAGGGGTCATGAACACTGAAGCTTTCTTT	CASGTGVMNTEAFF
TRBV18	TRBJ2-2	-	-	TGTGCCAGCTCACCATATAGCGACACCGGGGAGCTGTTTTTT	CASSPYSDTGELFF
TRBV28	TRBJ2-3	TRBD2	few	TGTGCCAGCATCCCCGGCGAGACAGAGACTAGCGGGGGACATACGCAGTATTTT	CASIPGETETSGGHTQYF
TRBV28	TRBJ1-1	-	-	TGTGCCAGCAGCTACAGGAGGAACACTGAAGCTTTCTTT	CASSYRRNTEAFF
TRBV2	TRBJ2-7	TRBD2	-	TGTGCCAGCAGACCGGGACTAGCGGGGGCCGGGCAGTACTTC	CASRPGLAGAGQYF
TRBV6-5	TRBJ2-7	-	few	TGTGCCAGCAGTTTCATAGACAGCTCCTACGAGCAGTACTTC	CASSFIDSSYEQYF
TRBV7-9	TRBJ1-5	TRBD1	few	TGTGCCAGCAGCATCGGGACAGGGGACCAGCCCCAGCATTTT	CASSIGTGDQPQHF
TRBV6-5	TRBJ1-1	-	-	TGTGCCGCCGAAAGAGCCTTGAACACTGAAGCTTTCTTT	CAAERALNTEAFF
TRBV30	TRBJ1-6	-	-	TGTGCCTGGAGTCGGCGGCGGGAATCACCCCTCCACTTT	CAWSRRRESPLHF
TRBV7-7	TRBJ1-4	-	-	TGTGCCAGCAGCTTAGGGGGGAGGGATCAGAAACTGTTTTTT	CASSLGGRDQKLFF
TRBV2	TRBJ1-5	TRBD1	few	TGTGCCAGCAGAGGGGACAGGGGGCTCCAGCAGCCCCAGCATTTT	CASRGDRGLQQPQHF
TRBV10-3	TRBJ1-3	TRBD1	-	TGTGCCATCAGTGAGTCGGGACAGGGAAGCTCTGGAAACACCATATATTTT	CAISESGQGSSGNTIYF
TRBV18	TRBJ1-3	-	-	TGTGCCAGCTCATCCACAGGGCGTTCTGGAAACACCATATATTTT	CASSSTGRSGNTIYF
TRBV7-2	TRBJ1-3	-	-	TGTGCCAGCAGCACCGGAGCGGATAACACCATATATTTT	CASSTGADNTIYF
TRBV2	TRBJ2-5	TRBD2	-	TGTGCCAGCATGGTAGCGGGGGGTCGAGAGACCCAGTACTTC	CASMVAGGRETQYF
TRBV9	TRBJ2-2	TRBD1	-	TGTGCCAGCAGCGCAGGGACAGGGTCGGGCGGGGAGCTGTTTTTT	CASSAGTGSGGELFF
TRBV2	TRBJ1-3	TRBD1	-	TGTGCCAGCAGTGGGGACAGGGGAGCTGGAAACACCATATATTTT	CASSGDRGAGNTIYF
TRBV28	TRBJ1-5	-	-	TGTGCCAGCAGTCCCACAGGGTTTGATCAGCCCCAGCATTTT	CASSPTGFDQPQHF
TRBV6-1	TRBJ2-4	-	-	TGTGCCAGCAACCCAATGGTGGGTGAGGACATTCAGTACTTC	CASNPMVGEDIQYF
TRBV2	TRBJ2-7	TRBD2	few	TGTGCCGGGAAGACGGGACTAGCCGACGAGCAGTACTTC	CAGKTGLADEQYF
TRBV10-3	TRBJ2-7	TRBD1	-	TGTGCCATCAGTCCTTCGACAGGGACCCCCTACGAGCAGTACTTC	CAISPSTGTPYEQYF
TRBV5-4	TRBJ2-2	-	-	TGTGCCAGCAGCTTGGGACAGGCCAACGGGGAGCTGTTTTTT	CASSLGQANGELFF
TRBV10-3	TRBJ2-5	-	-	TGTGCCATCAGTGGACTCCGGGGGCAAGAGACCCAGTACTTC	CAISGLRGQETQYF
TRBV23-1	TRBJ1-4	TRBD1	-	TGCGCCAGCAGGAATCACCGGGACAGGGGTAATGAAAAACTGTTTTTT	CASRNHRDRGNEKLFF
TRBV7-8	TRBJ2-7	-	few	TGTGCCAGCAGCTTAGGAGGGAGTTTAACCTACGAGCAGTACTTC	CASSLGGSLTYEQYF
TRBV30	TRBJ2-2	-	-	TGTGCCTGGAGTGCACTGGTTAACACCGGGGAGCTGTTTTTT	CAWSALVNTGELFF
TRBV5-1	TRBJ1-6	TRBD1	-	TGCGCCAGCAGCTTGGGGGACAGGACCTCACCCCTCCACTTT	CASSLGDRTSPLHF